This passage covers 14 T cell receptor beta chains from one sample sequenced in a study of T cell responses to AZD1222 COVID-19 vaccine. Produced via immunoSEQ multiplex PCR; TCRdb's table is partial and in-frame only. This table has 100,000 to 120,000 clones, approximately 90% appearing once. Here the sequenced sample was peripheral blood, taken on day 0 of MenACWY control vaccination. These receptors were taken from an adult in good health.

The chain carries TRBV4-1 and TRBJ2-7; the D is unclear. Per the germline V gene, CDR1 is MGHRA and CDR2 is YSYEKL. The CDR3 has 15 residues. V was cut by 0 bases and J by 5 bases, with 14 bases left in between. The CDR3 loop is CASSQDSGRSNEQYF. For the CDR3, the DNA is TGCGCCAGCAGCCAAGATTCGGGCAGGTCCAACGAGCAGTACTTC.

Here the CDR3 DNA reads TGTGCCAGCAGTTTATCTGGAAGCTCCTACGAGCAGTACTTC. It is translated as CASSLSGSSYEQYF. This rearrangement joins TRBV28 to TRBJ2-7, with D hard to call. Germline V gene sequence: CDR1 MDHEN, CDR2 SYDVKM. V dropped 1 base and J dropped 0 bases, with 7 bases sitting between them. The CDR3 length is 14 residues.

The J gene is TRBJ2-7, the V gene TRBV2, with TRBD2 as a possible D gene (7 bases). The CDR3 sequence is 12 residues long. Germline assignment: CDR1 SNHLY and CDR2 FYNNEI. The V gene lost 6 bases and the J gene lost 7 bases, with 13 bases spanning the gap. CDR3 loop: CASRTGGREQYF. The CDR3 DNA follows: TGTGCCAGCAGGACGGGGGGCAGAGAGCAGTACTTC.

CDR3 nucleotides: TGTGCCAGCAGCCCGAGGAGGGCGAACACTGAAGCTTTCTTT. The encoded protein is CASSPRRANTEAFF. The chain employs TRBV4-2 and TRBJ1-1; D gene uncertain. The CDR3 has 14 residues. Trimming shortened V by 4 bases and J by 1 base, and 10 bases separated the two germline ends. In germline, CDR1 is LGHNA, CDR2 YNFKEQ.

This clone showed up just a few times. This chain uses TRBV18 with TRBJ2-7; no definite D call. The CDR3 runs to 13 residues. The V end was cut by 2 bases, the J end by 5 bases, with 10 bases between. Germline V gene sequence: CDR1 KGHSH, CDR2 LQKENI. The CDR3 nucleotides read TGTGCCAGCTCACCAGCCCCGGGCCACGAGCAGTACTTC. The encoded protein is CASSPAPGHEQYF.

The chain joins TRBV19 to TRBJ2-1; D is possibly TRBD2 (7 bases). Germline V gene sequence: CDR1 LNHDA, CDR2 SQIVND (reference sequence). Trimming took off 8 bases at V and 5 bases at J, with 16 bases between the two ends. The CDR3 is made up of 14 amino acids. This chain's CDR3 is CASGRGGGHNEQFF. CDR3 nucleotide sequence: TGTGCCAGTGGACGAGGCGGGGGCCACAATGAGCAGTTCTTC. Drawing the rest from reference TRBV19 and TRBJ2-1, the complete variable domain is DGGITQSPKYLFRKEGQNVTLSCEQNLNHDAMYWYRQDPGQGLRLIYYSQIVNDFQKGDIAEGYSVSREKKESFPLTVTSAQKNPTAFYLCASGRGGGHNEQFFGPGTRLTVL.

CDR3 sequence reads: CAWSVGDEQYF. The CDR3 bases are TGTGCCTGGAGTGTGGGTGACGAGCAGTACTTC. The chain uses TRBV30 and TRBJ2-7, with unresolved D. Germline V gene data show CDR1 as GTSNPN and CDR2 as SVGIG (reference sequence). This CDR3 comprises 11 residues. V lost 0 bases and J lost 5, with 5 bases in between.

The chain joins TRBV2 to TRBJ2-3; 9 bases map to TRBD1. This CDR3 is 14 amino acids long. V lost 5 bases and J lost 7; bases outside the gene matches: 7. Germline loops: CDR1 SNHLY, CDR2 FYNNEI. The CDR3 DNA is TGTGCCAGCAGTCCCGGGACAGGGAGGAATACGCAGTATTTT. Translation: CASSPGTGRNTQYF.

The J gene is TRBJ1-3, the V gene TRBV27, with D perhaps TRBD1 (6 bases). V was shortened by 3 bases and J by 3 bases, with 24 bases between the two germline ends. The germline V gene encodes CDR1 MNHEY and CDR2 SMNVEV (reference sequence). The CDR3 runs 19 residues. The CDR3: CASSLMGANSGLVGNTIYF. The CDR3 nucleotides are TGTGCCAGCAGTTTGATGGGGGCGAATTCAGGCTTGGTTGGAAACACCATATATTTT.

This chain connects TRBV6-5 to TRBJ2-7; D may correspond to TRBD1 or TRBD2 (5 bases each). The CDR3 has 16 amino acids. Germline CDR1 is MNHEY and CDR2 is SVGAGI. Trimming took off 0 bases at V and 2 bases at J, with 14 bases between the two ends. The DNA of the CDR3 is TGTGCCAGCAGTTACTCGGGTGTTGGGACCACCTACGAGCAGTACTTC. It codes for CASSYSGVGTTYEQYF.

The genes are TRBV24-1 and TRBJ2-3; tentative D call: TRBD2 (7 bases). Trimming pared 5 bases from V and 2 bases from J, leaving 16 bases between. This CDR3 contains 16 residues. In germline, CDR1 is KGHDR, CDR2 SFDVKD. CDR3 coding DNA: TGTGCCACCAGTGGGTCGGGCGGGGGCGTCACAGATACGCAGTATTTT. Amino acid sequence: CATSGSGGGVTDTQYF.

This chain uses TRBV6-5 with TRBJ1-5; D uncertain. The V and J ends lost 5 bases and 5 bases respectively, with 10 bases between them. Germline assignment: CDR1 MNHEY and CDR2 SVGAGI. The CDR3 loop spans 13 amino acids. CDR3 coding DNA: TGTGCCAGCAGTCTGACTGCGGATCAGCCCCAGCATTTT. Amino acids: CASSLTADQPQHF.

This chain links TRBV7-3 with TRBJ1-2; D is possibly TRBD1 (6 bases). The germline V gene has CDR1 SGHTA and CDR2 FQGTGA. This CDR3 contains 15 residues. V shed 4 bases and J shed 0 bases, with 12 bases lying between them. The CDR3, as DNA: TGTGCCAGCAGCTCTACAGGGAGGACTAACTATGGCTACACCTTC. Its protein product is CASSSTGRTNYGYTF. Full variable domain (rest looked up from reference TRBV7-3 and TRBJ1-2): GAGVSQTPSNKVTEKGKYVELRCDPISGHTALYWYRQSLGQGPEFLIYFQGTGAADDSGLPNDRFFAVRPEGSVSTLKIQRTERGDSAVYLCASSSTGRTNYGYTFGSGTRLTVV.

The chain uses TRBV10-3 and TRBJ2-7; the D call may be TRBD1 or TRBD2 (6 bases each). The germline V and J ends were trimmed by 10 bases and 3 bases, with 19 bases remaining between them. The CDR3 is 14 residues long. Germline CDR1 reads ENHRY; CDR2 reads SYGVKD. The CDR3 DNA sequence: TGTGCCACAAAACGGGCAGGGGAGGACTACGAGCAGTACTTC. This encodes CATKRAGEDYEQYF.